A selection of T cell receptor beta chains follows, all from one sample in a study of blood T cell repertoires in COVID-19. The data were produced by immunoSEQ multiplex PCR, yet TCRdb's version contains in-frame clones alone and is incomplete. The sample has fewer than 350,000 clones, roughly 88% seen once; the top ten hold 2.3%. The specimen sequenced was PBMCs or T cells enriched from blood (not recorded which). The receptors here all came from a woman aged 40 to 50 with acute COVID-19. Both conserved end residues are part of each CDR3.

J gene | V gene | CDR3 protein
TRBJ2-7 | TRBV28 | CASSWAGPYEQYF
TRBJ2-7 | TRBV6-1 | CASSEVRGGYEQYF
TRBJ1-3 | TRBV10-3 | CAISDYWEPGGPGNTIYF
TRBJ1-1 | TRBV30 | CAWSRGRANTEAFF
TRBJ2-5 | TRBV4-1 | CASSQELEGSQETQYF
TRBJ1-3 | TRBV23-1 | CASRNRDTHQAGNTIYF
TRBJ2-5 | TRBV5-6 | CASSLALAGGAETQYF
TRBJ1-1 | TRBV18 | CASSQGLDTEAFF
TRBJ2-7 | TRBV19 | CASKLRSGANEQYF
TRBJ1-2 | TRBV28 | CASSSKGDYGYTF
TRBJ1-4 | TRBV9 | CASSVDRGGDEKLFF
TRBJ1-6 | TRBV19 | CASTFRQNNSPLHF
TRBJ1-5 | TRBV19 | CASRDRELPNQPQHF
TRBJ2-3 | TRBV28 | CASSLGRLLSTDTQYF
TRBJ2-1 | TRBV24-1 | CATKPGQGGSNEQFF
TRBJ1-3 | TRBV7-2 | CASSRWGGTGYSGNTIYF
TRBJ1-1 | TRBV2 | CASSRPGQGGTEAFF
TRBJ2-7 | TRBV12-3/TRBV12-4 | CASSRETREQYF
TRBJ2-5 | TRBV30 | CAWNRGGAEETQYF
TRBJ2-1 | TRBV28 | CASSFFRGHEQFF
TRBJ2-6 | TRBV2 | CASSPGTGMASGANVLTF
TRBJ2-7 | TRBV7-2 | CASSSHQNSGQYF
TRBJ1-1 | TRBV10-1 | CASSEGGRNLATPGAFF
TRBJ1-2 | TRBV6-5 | CASSYRGLTNYGYTF
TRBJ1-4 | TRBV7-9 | CASSQMTGSEKLFF
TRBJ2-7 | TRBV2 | CASATSATYEQYF
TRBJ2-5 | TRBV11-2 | CASSFGRQGGRETQYF
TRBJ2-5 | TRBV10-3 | CAISPTSGGRETQYF
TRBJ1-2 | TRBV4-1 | CASSQDTRGYGYTF
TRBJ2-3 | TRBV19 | CASSHRGLSTDTQYF
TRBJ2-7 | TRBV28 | CASSTPSYEQYF
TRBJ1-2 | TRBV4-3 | CASSQDRQGRGYTF